This T cell receptor (beta chain) is drawn from a study of cytomegalovirus exposure and HLA in healthy donors. To note about this clone: Its matching antigen is unknown.

Study-wide points: Relative to equally common others, HLA-associated TCR beta chains showed greater clonal expansion in a later analysis. It was only CMV serostatus that was available as immune exposure information.

PCR primers comprised 60 Vbeta and 13 Jbeta primers. Profiling relied on immunoSEQ multiplex PCR, and the TCRdb table lists in-frame clones only, not all of them. The sample consists of roughly 200,000 clones, 81% of them appearing once. V lost 5 bases to trimming and J lost 1 base; unmatched junction nucleotides: 5. This CDR3 has 15 residues. Germline lookup yields CDR1 MNHEY and CDR2 SVGAGI. The study sampled nominally healthy donors, though unrecorded immune exposures were likely. What was sequenced was PBMCs. The receptor was derived from a man aged 35 to 55 in good health and CMV-seropositive. The V gene is TRBV6-5, the J gene TRBJ2-7, with 10 bases that match TRBD2. The CDR3 spells CASSLGTSESYEQYF. CDR3 in DNA: TGTGCCAGCAGTCTAGGGACTAGCGAGTCCTACGAGCAGTACTTC.